The 10 T cell receptor beta chains below all came from one sample that was sequenced in a study of blood T cells in healthy people across ages. A second PCR of about 7 to 11 cycles used a sample-barcoded 5' primer and a J-beta primer mix. A single record per CDR3 protein comes from TCRdb applying MiXCR to the 5' RACE reads. The sample contains more than 800,000 distinct CDR3 sequences, around 30% of which appear only once. The sample comprised blood. The receptor source for this set is a woman of 80 years or more in good health.

V is TRBV20-1 and J is TRBJ1-1, with 10 bases identical to TRBD1. Germline V gene lookup returns CDR1 DFQATT and CDR2 SNEGSKA (reference sequence). Trimming cost V 1 base and J 5 bases; bases outside gene matches: 7. The CDR3 runs 15 residues. CDR3 residues: CSARGNDRGHTEAFF. The CDR3, as DNA: TGCAGTGCTAGAGGTAATGACAGGGGGCATACTGAAGCTTTCTTT.

This chain joins TRBV2 and TRBJ2-5, with 7 bases lining up with TRBD2. Germline V gene data show CDR1 as SNHLY and CDR2 as FYNNEI. The junction had 8 bases not matched to a gene; V was cut back by 2 bases and J by 5 bases. The CDR3 length is 15 residues. CDR3 region: CASSERSGGGETQYF. CDR3 bases: TGTGCCAGCAGTGAACGGTCTGGGGGGGGGGAGACCCAGTACTTC.

The chain combines TRBV12-3 or TRBV12-4 with TRBJ1-2, with D maybe TRBD1 (6 bases). This CDR3 has 15 amino acids. V gave up 6 bases and J gave up 4 bases, with 18 bases separating them. CDR3 DNA sequence: TGTGCCAGCAGCCAAACCCGGGGACACTTCTATGGCTACACCTTC. It codes for CASSQTRGHFYGYTF.

This clonotype was counted ten times or more. This chain joins TRBV6-6 and TRBJ2-7; perhaps TRBD1 as D (5 bases). Per germline, CDR1 MNHNY and CDR2 SVGAGI (reference sequence). Trimming pared 6 bases from V and 3 bases from J, leaving 18 bases between. The CDR3 sequence is 15 residues long. The CDR3 coding sequence is TGTGCCAGCAGAAGCTTGGCAGGGCCCCTCTACGAGCAGTACTTC. It codes for CASRSLAGPLYEQYF.

The chain uses TRBV6-1 and TRBJ1-5, with 11 nucleotides matching TRBD1. The junction had 1 base not matched to a gene; V was cut back by 6 bases and J by 0 bases. The CDR3 spans 15 residues. Germline loops: CDR1 MNHNS, CDR2 SASEGT. The CDR3 nucleotides are TGTGCCAGCAGGGACAGGGGGCATAGCAATCAGCCCCAGCATTTT. Its protein is CASRDRGHSNQPQHF.

The chain uses TRBV7-2 and TRBJ1-4; no clear D gene. Germline V gene lookup returns CDR1 SGHTA and CDR2 FQGNSA. The CDR3 runs to 15 residues. Between the trimmed V and J ends, which lost 1 base and 3 bases, there was a span of 9 bases. The CDR3 nucleotides read TGTGCCAGCAGCTTAGTCCGGGCACCTAATGAAAAACTGTTTTTT. It translates to CASSLVRAPNEKLFF.

This clonotype has only a few counts. J is TRBJ2-5 and V is TRBV29-1; perhaps TRBD2 as D (6 bases). The DNA end is more similar to TRBJ2-7, so the J call may be wrong. Germline V gives CDR1 SQVTM, CDR2 ANQGSEA. The CDR3 loop spans 10 amino acids. This CDR3 is CSVQEGEQYF. The CDR3 DNA follows: TGCAGCGTACAGGAGGGCGAGCAGTACTTC.

This clonotype was counted ten times or more. The chain recombines TRBV25-1 with TRBJ1-1; perhaps TRBD1 as D (5 bases). The germline CDR1 and CDR2 sequences are MGHDK and SYGVNS. This CDR3 region has 14 residues. Trimming left V 6 bases short and J 0 bases short, with 11 bases between. CDR3 region: CASSPQAMNTEAFF. DNA of the CDR3: TGTGCCAGCAGCCCACAGGCCATGAACACTGAAGCTTTCTTT.

Many counts were recorded for this clonotype. The chain has TRBV7-2 and TRBJ2-1; D might be TRBD2 (6 bases). Germline V CDR1 and CDR2: SGHTA, FQGNSA. The V gene lost 3 bases and the J gene lost 6 bases, with 15 bases spanning the gap. This CDR3 has 15 amino acids. In nucleotides, the CDR3 is TGTGCCAGCAGCTTCAGGAGGGGAAGGGGCAATGAGCAGTTCTTC. It translates to CASSFRRGRGNEQFF. Supplemented by reference TRBV7-2 and TRBJ2-1, the full variable domain reads GAGVSQSPSNKVTEKGKDVELRCDPISGHTALYWYRQSLGQGLEFLIYFQGNSAPDKSGLPSDRFSAERTGGSVSTLTIQRTQQEDSAVYLCASSFRRGRGNEQFFGPGTRLTVL.

J is TRBJ2-5 and V is TRBV3-1, with TRBD1 as a possible D gene (5 bases). The CDR3 consists of 14 residues. The V end was cut by 5 bases, the J end by 5 bases, with 15 bases between. Germline lookup yields CDR1 LGHDT and CDR2 YNNKEL (reference sequence). In nucleotides, the CDR3 is TGTGCCAGCAGCTACTTAGGGGTGCCGGAGACCCAGTACTTC. Its protein product is CASSYLGVPETQYF.